Included here is one T cell receptor beta chain sequence, with context. The CDR3 has 15 amino acids. The germline V and J ends were trimmed by 6 bases and 2 bases, with 16 bases remaining between them. Germline V CDR1 and CDR2: MNHEY, SMNVEV (reference sequence). Survey-depth TCRbeta CDR3 sequencing reported V/J genes and productive frequencies. Clones were read by immunoSEQ multiplex PCR, and TCRdb kept only the in-frame ones, dropping some. The sample shows about 28,000 clones, about 85% of them seen only once. This sample was included in a study of tissue T cells after allogeneic stem cell transplantation. On the study more broadly: Recipient PBMCs from before transplant existed for roughly five GVHD patients. Smaller viable blood or marrow samples skipped sorting for direct DNA extraction.

The specimen comprised blood, sampled before transplantation. The chain couples TRBV27 to TRBJ1-2, with no clear D. This receptor was taken from a woman aged 18 to 50 who later had graft-versus-host disease after an allogeneic stem cell transplant. CDR3 coding DNA: TGTGCCAGCAGGACCGATATCGACGCGAACTATGGCTACACCTTC. Translation gives CASRTDIDANYGYTF.